These 12 T cell receptor beta chains share one sample of origin, sequenced in a study of T cell responses to AZD1222 COVID-19 vaccine. Sequencing used immunoSEQ multiplex PCR; TCRdb keeps in-frame clones, though not all of them. Among 170,000 or so clones listed, 75% to 95% were seen once. The sample in question was peripheral blood, obtained on day 0 of AZD1222 vaccination. These receptors all stem from an adult in good health.

The V and J genes are TRBV28 and TRBJ1-3; D might be TRBD1 (6 bases). Trimming took off 5 bases at V and 3 bases at J, with 14 bases between the two ends. CDR1 MDHEN and CDR2 SYDVKM come from the germline V gene. This CDR3 region has 15 residues. This CDR3 is CASSATGILGNTIYF. The CDR3 DNA reads as TGTGCCAGCAGTGCCACAGGGATCCTTGGAAACACCATATATTTT.

V usage is TRBV28 and J usage is TRBJ1-4; no firm D call. Germline assignment: CDR1 MDHEN and CDR2 SYDVKM. Between the trimmed V and J ends, which lost 3 bases and 7 bases, there was a span of 15 bases. This CDR3 region has 15 residues. The chain's CDR3 is CASSFSLRMGEKLFF. CDR3 nucleotides: TGTGCCAGCAGTTTCAGCCTCAGGATGGGTGAAAAACTGTTTTTT.

The genes are TRBV3-1 (or the pseudogene TRBV3-2) and TRBJ1-2, with D hard to call. Looked up from germline, CDR1 is LGHDT and CDR2 is YNNKEL (reference sequence). V dropped 1 base and J dropped 4 bases, with 16 bases sitting between them. This CDR3 spans 16 amino acids. The DNA of the CDR3 is TGTGCCAGCAGCCAAGCTGACATGGTCGTGATCTATGGCTACACCTTC. Its translation is CASSQADMVVIYGYTF.

The gene calls are TRBV6-6 and TRBJ1-2, with D uncertain. The CDR3 is made up of 12 amino acids. With 5 bases removed from V and 3 bases from J, the gap between germline ends came to 7 bases. Germline V gene sequence: CDR1 MNHNY, CDR2 SVGAGI (reference sequence). CDR3 sequence (DNA): TGTGCCAGCAGTCCTGGGGACTATGGCTACACCTTC. Amino acids: CASSPGDYGYTF.

The CDR3 region is CASSWTGEGSPLHF. The CDR3 DNA follows: TGTGCCAGCAGCTGGACAGGGGAAGGATCACCCCTCCACTTT. The chain employs TRBV6-5 and TRBJ1-6; the match to TRBD1 covers 9 bases. The CDR3 has 14 residues. The ends lost 6 bases at V and 10 bases at J; junction bases unmatched: 7. Germline-derived CDR1 and CDR2 are MNHEY and SVGAGI.

The chain has TRBV9 and TRBJ2-2, with 8 bases identical to TRBD1. Germline loops: CDR1 SGDLS, CDR2 YYNGEE. V gave up 3 bases and J gave up 5 bases; unmatched junction bases: 3. This CDR3 contains 14 residues. The CDR3 here is CASSETGETGELFF. CDR3 DNA sequence: TGTGCCAGCAGCGAGACAGGGGAGACCGGGGAGCTGTTTTTT.

This clone was counted once. The chain carries TRBV5-1 and TRBJ1-4, with 9 bases identical to TRBD1. The V segment lost 2 bases and the J segment 5 bases; nucleotides outside the gene matches: 10. The CDR3 length is 17 residues. Germline values: CDR1 SGHRS, CDR2 YFSETQ. CDR3 protein: CASSLGGPGTGNEKLFF. The DNA for the CDR3 is TGCGCCAGCAGCTTAGGGGGCCCCGGGACAGGGAATGAAAAACTGTTTTTT.

J is TRBJ1-1 and V is TRBV9; 9 bases agree with TRBD1. The V gene end was trimmed by 4 bases and the J gene end by 5 bases; junction bases not matched to a gene: 3. Per germline, CDR1 SGDLS and CDR2 YYNGEE. This CDR3 has 13 residues. CDR3 in DNA: TGTGCCAGCAGCCCACAGGGGGCGACTGAAGCTTTCTTT. Amino acid sequence: CASSPQGATEAFF.

This sequence joins TRBV5-1 and TRBJ1-1, with a weak D call TRBD1 (6 bases). Germline V gives CDR1 SGHRS, CDR2 YFSETQ. The CDR3 runs to 12 residues. The V and J ends lost 2 bases and 8 bases respectively, with 10 bases between them. The CDR3 is CASSFAGGEAFF. In DNA, the CDR3 is TGCGCCAGCAGCTTTGCGGGGGGCGAAGCTTTCTTT.

This clone has only one observation. The rearrangement joins TRBV30 to TRBJ1-6; 8 bases fit TRBD1. CDR3 length: 16 amino acids. V was pared by 2 bases and J by 7 bases, with 10 bases of the junction left unmatched. The germline V gene has CDR1 GTSNPN and CDR2 SVGIG (reference sequence). The CDR3 nucleotides read TGTGCCTGGAGTTCACTTTATGGGACAGGAAATTCACCCCTCCACTTT. It specifies CAWSSLYGTGNSPLHF.

This chain connects TRBV5-1 to TRBJ1-1; a possible D gene is TRBD1 (6 bases). Trimming stripped 0 bases from V and 1 base from J, with 13 bases between. CDR3 length: 16 amino acids. Germline assignment: CDR1 SGHRS and CDR2 YFSETQ. Written as DNA, the CDR3 is TGCGCCAGCAGCTTGGTTGGGGGGCGCGGGAACACTGAAGCTTTCTTT. Protein product: CASSLVGGRGNTEAFF.

This clone came up a few times. This sequence joins TRBV6-4 and TRBJ2-3; D ambiguous. Germline lookup yields CDR1 MRHNA and CDR2 SNTAGT. The CDR3 is 16 residues long. V lost 3 bases, J lost 4 bases, and 17 bases lay in between. The DNA of the CDR3 is TGTGCCAGCAGTGATTCACAGAGCCGAGATGCAGATACGCAGTATTTT. This translates into CASSDSQSRDADTQYF.